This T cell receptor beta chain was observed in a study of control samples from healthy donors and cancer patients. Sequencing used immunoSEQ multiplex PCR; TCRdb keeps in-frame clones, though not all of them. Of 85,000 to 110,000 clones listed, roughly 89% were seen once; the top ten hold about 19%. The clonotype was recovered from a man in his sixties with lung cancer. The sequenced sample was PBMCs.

This chain's CDR3 is CATSPRGRASNTGELFF. As DNA, the CDR3 is TGTGCCACCAGCCCCCGGGGCAGGGCCTCTAACACCGGGGAGCTGTTTTTT. This rearrangement joins TRBV15 to TRBJ2-2; perhaps D is TRBD1 or TRBD2 (5 bases each). The CDR3 runs 17 residues. The germline V and J ends were trimmed by 5 bases and 2 bases, with 18 bases remaining between them. The germline CDR1 and CDR2 sequences are LNHNV and YYDKDF (reference sequence).